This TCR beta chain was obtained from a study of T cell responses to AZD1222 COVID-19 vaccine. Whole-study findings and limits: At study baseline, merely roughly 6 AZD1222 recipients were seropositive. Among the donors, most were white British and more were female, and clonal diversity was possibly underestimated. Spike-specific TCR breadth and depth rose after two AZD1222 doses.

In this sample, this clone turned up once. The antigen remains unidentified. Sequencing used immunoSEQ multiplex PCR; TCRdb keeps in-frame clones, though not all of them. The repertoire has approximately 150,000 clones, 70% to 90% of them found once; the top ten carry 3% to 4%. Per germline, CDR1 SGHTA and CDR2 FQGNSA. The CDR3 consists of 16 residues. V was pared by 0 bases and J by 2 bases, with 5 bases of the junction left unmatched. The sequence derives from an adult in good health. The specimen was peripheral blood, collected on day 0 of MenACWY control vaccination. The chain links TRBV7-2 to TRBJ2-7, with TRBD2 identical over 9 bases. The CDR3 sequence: CASSLALAGRPYEQYF. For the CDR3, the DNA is TGTGCCAGCAGCTTAGCCCTAGCGGGGAGACCCTACGAGCAGTACTTC.